Sequencing of this T cell receptor (beta chain) was carried out in a study of blood T cells in healthy people across ages (dated by TCRdb to the mid-2010s). At the level of the whole study: In model experiments, template switching captured roughly one uniquely barcoded TCR beta cDNA molecule for every two T cells. Using deep sequencing normalized with unique cDNA molecular identifiers, the study measured how TCR beta repertoire diversity changes with age. Donors were grouped into four age groups: young (average about 15 years), middle-aged (39), aged (about 60) and long-lived (around 80). To avoid experimental bias, donors of different ages were randomly spread across the sequencing lanes. Using the same blood draw, the study looked at two additional independent replicas of 1 million unique cDNA reads for two donors, one aged 18 to 30 and the other aged 80 or older.

This clonotype turned up a few times. The antigen it recognizes is unknown. A read error may account for a junction end that differs from germline. The receptor library was made with 5' RACE. Instrument used: Illumina HiSeq 2500. The second PCR ran for about 6 to 12 cycles and used a J-beta primer mix along with a sample-barcoded 5' primer. Each TCR beta cDNA molecule received a unique molecular identifier from a template-switch 5' adaptor carrying 12 random nucleotides. At least 2.5 million CDR3-containing paired-end reads were obtained from each sample. First-strand cDNA synthesis was performed from all RNA using the Mint cDNA synthesis kit, with priming by a TRBC-specific oligonucleotide. After uracil-DNA glycosylase treatment, a first 18-cycle PCR used universal primers M1SS and BC2_uni_R on all cDNA. In the authors' own workflow: For normalization, 1 million high-quality reads were randomly selected from each sample, with every read carrying a distinct molecular identifier. Instead of being binned into consensus sequences, reads that shared molecular identifiers were thrown out. CDR3 identification, clonotype clustering and error correction used MiTCR with a Q25 quality threshold and the strictest error-elimination algorithm. A nonparametric unseen species model with Euler transformation was used to estimate a lower bound on total TCR beta diversity. TCRdb redid the processing of the public reads, applying fastp at Q25 and MiXCR, and retained in-frame beta chains. Here each entry gathers all rows of one CDR3 protein and keeps the most common genes and DNA. TCRdb's processing, not the authors' own work, is the source of the V and J calls. This sample holds some 670,000 distinct CDR3 sequences; 45% to 60% were observed only once. The ten largest clones represent approximately 13% of the sample.

Its CDR3 holds 14 amino acids, cysteine through phenylalanine. The DNA shown is the 42-base CDR3, in frame from base 1. The germline V gene encodes CDR1 MNHEY and CDR2 SMNVEV (reference sequence). The roughly 39 donors, aged 6 to 90 years, were systemically healthy Caucasian individuals from Russia. Each donor gave around 9 milliliters of peripheral blood, collected into EDTA-treated Vacutainer tubes. PBMCs were isolated by Ficoll-Paque density-gradient centrifugation, with at least 7 million obtained per sample. Total RNA was extracted from PBMCs with Trizol reagent, with at least 6 micrograms obtained per sample. Naive CD45RAhigh/CD27high T cell percentages were measured by flow cytometry on a PBMC aliquot from every donor. The study at large found these results: Total diversity estimates from one million sequenced T cells were considered lower bounds and underestimates. Because the CMV infection status of the donors was unknown, age-related changes in expanded clonotypes may potentially have been confounded. Compared with the aged group, more naive CD4+ T cells, fewer expanded clones and increased TCR diversity were shown by the long-lived group, suggesting age selection. A strong correlation was found between observed TCR beta diversity and the percentage of naive T cells measured by flow cytometry. As age increased, observed TCR beta diversity per million T cells dropped in a roughly linear way, and a significant reduction was already evident by age 40. Since profiling was done on bulk unsorted PBMCs, naive and antigen-experienced compartments could not be conclusively compared.

The specimen was blood. The V and J segments used are TRBV27 and TRBJ2-6; the D segment cannot be called with confidence. The receptor's source is a woman aged 80 or over in good health. The nucleotide sequence is TGTACCAGCAGTCCCATCTCTGGGGCCAACGTCCTGACTTTC. Its translation is CTSSPISGANVLTF. This CDR3, with the reference TRBV27 and TRBJ2-6 proteins standing in past its ends, gives the full variable domain EAQVTQNPRYLITVTGKKLTVTCSQNMNHEYMSWYRQDPGLGLRQIYYSMNVEVTDKGDVPEGYKVSRKEKRNFPLILESPSPNQTSLYFCTSSPISGANVLTFGAGSRLTVL.